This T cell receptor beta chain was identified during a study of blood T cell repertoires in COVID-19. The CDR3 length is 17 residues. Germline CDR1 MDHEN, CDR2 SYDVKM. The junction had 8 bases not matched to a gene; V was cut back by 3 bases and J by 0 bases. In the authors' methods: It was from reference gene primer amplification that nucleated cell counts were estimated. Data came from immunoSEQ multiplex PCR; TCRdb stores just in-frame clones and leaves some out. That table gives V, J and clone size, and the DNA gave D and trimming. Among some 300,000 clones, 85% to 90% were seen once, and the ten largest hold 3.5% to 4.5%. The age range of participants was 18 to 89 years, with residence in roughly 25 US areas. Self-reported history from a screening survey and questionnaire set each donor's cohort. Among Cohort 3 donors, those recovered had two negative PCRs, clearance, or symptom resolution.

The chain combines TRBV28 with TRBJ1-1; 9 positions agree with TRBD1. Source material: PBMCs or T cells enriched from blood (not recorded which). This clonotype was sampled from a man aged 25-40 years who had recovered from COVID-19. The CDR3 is CASSFYGTGRMNTEAFF. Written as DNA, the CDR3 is TGTGCCAGCAGTTTTTATGGGACAGGGCGTATGAACACTGAAGCTTTCTTT.